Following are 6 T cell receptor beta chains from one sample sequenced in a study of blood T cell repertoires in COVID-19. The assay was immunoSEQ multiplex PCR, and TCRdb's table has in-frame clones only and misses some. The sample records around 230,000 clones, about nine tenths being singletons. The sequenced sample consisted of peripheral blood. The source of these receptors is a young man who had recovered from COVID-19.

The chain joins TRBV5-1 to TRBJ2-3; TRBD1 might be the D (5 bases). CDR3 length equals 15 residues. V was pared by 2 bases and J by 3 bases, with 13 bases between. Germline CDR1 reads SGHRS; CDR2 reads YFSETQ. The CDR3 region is CASSLGVFGTDTQYF. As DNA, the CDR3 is TGCGCCAGCAGCTTAGGGGTTTTTGGTACAGATACGCAGTATTTT.

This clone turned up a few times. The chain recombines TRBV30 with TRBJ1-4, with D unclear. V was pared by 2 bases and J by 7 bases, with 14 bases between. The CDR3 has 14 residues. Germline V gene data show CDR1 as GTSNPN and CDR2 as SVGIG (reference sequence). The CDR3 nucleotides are TGTGCCTGGAGTACCGACATGGCAGGTGAAAAACTGTTTTTT. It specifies CAWSTDMAGEKLFF.

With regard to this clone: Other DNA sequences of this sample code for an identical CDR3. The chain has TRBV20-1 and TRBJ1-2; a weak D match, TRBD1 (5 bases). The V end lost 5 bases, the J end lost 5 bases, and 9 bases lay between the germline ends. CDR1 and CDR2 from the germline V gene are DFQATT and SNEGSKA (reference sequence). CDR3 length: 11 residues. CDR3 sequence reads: CSAPGGYGYTF. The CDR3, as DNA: TGCAGTGCTCCGGGGGGTTATGGCTACACCTTC.

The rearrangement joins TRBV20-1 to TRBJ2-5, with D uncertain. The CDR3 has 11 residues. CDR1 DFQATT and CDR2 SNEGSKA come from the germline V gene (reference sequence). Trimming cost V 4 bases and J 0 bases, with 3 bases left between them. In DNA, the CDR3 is TGCAGTGCTACCGACCAAGAGACCCAGTACTTC. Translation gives CSATDQETQYF.

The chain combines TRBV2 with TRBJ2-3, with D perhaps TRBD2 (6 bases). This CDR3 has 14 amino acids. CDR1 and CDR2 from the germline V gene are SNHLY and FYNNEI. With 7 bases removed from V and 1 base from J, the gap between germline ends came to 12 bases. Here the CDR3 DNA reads TGTGCCAGCACTGGGGACTTCCGCACAGATACGCAGTATTTT. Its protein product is CASTGDFRTDTQYF.

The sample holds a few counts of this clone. CDR3 residues: CATSGRQGSSYTF. CDR3 DNA: TGTGCCACCAGTGGACGACAGGGGTCCAGCTACACCTTC. This sequence joins TRBV24-1 and TRBJ1-2; 8 nucleotides agree with TRBD1. J was trimmed by 9 bases and V by 5 bases; bases with no gene match: 7. CDR1 and CDR2 from the germline V gene are KGHDR and SFDVKD. The CDR3 sequence is 13 residues long.